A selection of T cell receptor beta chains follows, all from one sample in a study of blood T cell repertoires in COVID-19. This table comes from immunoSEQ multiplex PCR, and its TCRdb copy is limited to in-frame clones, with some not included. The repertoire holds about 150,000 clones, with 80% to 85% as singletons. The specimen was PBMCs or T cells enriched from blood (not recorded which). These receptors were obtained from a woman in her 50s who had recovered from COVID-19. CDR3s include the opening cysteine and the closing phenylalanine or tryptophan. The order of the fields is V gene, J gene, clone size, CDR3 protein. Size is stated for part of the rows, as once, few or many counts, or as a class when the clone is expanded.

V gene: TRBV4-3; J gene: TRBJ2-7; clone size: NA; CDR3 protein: CASSQEWTGTYEQYF
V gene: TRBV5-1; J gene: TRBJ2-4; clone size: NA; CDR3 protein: CASSPRRRAKNIQYF
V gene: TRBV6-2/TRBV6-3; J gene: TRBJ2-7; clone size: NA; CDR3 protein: CASSPLSGRFYEQYF
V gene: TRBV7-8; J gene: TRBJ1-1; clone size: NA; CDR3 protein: CASSFAQGTEAFF
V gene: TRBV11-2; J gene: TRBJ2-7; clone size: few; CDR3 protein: CASSLGFGVHPREQYF
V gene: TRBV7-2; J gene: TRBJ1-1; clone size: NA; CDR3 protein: CASSLQGNTEAFF
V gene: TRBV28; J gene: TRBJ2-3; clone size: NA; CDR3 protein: CASGGSGRGDTQYF
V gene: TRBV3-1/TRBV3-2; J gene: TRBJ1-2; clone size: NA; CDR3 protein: CASSQAGGVGYGYTF
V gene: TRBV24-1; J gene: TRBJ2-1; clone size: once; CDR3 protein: CATSDPRRNEQFF
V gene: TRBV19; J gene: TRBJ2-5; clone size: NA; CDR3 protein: CARPVRTGQETQYF
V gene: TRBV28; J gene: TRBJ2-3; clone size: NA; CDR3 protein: CASSFQLAGSTSTDTQYF
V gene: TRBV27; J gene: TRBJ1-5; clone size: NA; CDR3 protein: CASSPGGTIRQPQHF
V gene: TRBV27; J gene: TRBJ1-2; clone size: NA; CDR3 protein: CASSSTDRGIPLKYGYTF
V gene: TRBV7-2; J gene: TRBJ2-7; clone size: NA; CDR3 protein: CASSQQGGGYEQYF
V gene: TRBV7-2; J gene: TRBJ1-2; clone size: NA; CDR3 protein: CASSLTGGDYGYTF
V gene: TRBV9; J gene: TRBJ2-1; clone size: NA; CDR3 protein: CASSPAGTSGYNEQFF
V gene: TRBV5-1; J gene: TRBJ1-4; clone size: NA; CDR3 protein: CASSLGTGRSNEKLFF